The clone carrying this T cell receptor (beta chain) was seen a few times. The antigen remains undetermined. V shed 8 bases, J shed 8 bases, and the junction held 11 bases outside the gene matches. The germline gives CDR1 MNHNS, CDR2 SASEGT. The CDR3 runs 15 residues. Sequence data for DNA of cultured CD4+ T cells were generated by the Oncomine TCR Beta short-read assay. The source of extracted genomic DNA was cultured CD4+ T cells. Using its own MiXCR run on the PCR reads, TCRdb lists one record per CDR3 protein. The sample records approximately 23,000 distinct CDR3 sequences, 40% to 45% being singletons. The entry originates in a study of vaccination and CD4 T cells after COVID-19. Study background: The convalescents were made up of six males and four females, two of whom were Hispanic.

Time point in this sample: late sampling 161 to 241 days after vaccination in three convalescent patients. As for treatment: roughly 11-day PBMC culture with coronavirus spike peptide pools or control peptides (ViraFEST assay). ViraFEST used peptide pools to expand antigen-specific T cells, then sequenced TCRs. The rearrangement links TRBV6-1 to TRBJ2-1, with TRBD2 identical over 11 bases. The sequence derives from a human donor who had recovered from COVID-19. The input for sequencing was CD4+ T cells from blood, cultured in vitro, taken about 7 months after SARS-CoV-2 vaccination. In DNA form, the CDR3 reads TGTGCCAGCGCGGTAGGGCTAGCGGGAGGTTATGAGCAGTTCTTC. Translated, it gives CASAVGLAGGYEQFF.